This TCR beta chain emerged from a study of shared clonotypes between healthy human individuals. Study information: Each donor's CD4 naive and CD4 memory cells filled three plates apiece, CD8 naive two, and CD8 memory one. General study points: Among donors, the sharing of clonotypes was expected to be influenced by sequencing depth.

It was across several immunoSEQ plates that each subset's genomic DNA was evenly split. Only in-frame clones appear in the TCRdb table, and some are missing; sequencing was by immunoSEQ multiplex PCR. Found here are over a million clones, around four fifths of them singletons; the top ten hold about 1.5%. On this clone: What it binds is not known.

CD4+ cell separation produced CD45RA+ naive and CD45RA-negative memory subsets. V was cut by 2 bases and J by 2 bases, with 13 bases left in between. Germline V gene sequence: CDR1 SGHDT, CDR2 YYEEEE. The length of the CDR3 is 15 residues. The J gene is TRBJ2-5, the V gene TRBV5-6; D is tentatively TRBD1 or TRBD2 (6 bases each). Sequenced material: memory CD4+ T cells sorted from blood. The subset denotes: CD45RA-negative fraction. This TCR derives from a man aged 18 to 29 in good health. CDR3 in amino acids: CASSFRGLPQETQYF. The CDR3 DNA follows: TGTGCCAGCAGCTTTCGGGGGCTACCGCAAGAGACCCAGTACTTC.